This record looks at one T cell receptor beta chain sequence and its context. Via CD45RO/CCR7/CD25/CD127/CD95/CD27, cells of the CD4+ naive, central memory, regulatory and stem cell-like memory subsets were sorted. Purities in excess of 98% were seen in all sorted populations. This sample stems from a study of beta chain features in type 1 diabetes. The ends lost 4 bases at V and 4 bases at J; junction bases unmatched: 5. Germline values: CDR1 SGHTA, CDR2 FQGNSA. CDR3 length: 15 amino acids. The sequenced template was cDNA made from the entire isolated RNA. Clones were read by immunoSEQ multiplex PCR, and TCRdb kept only the in-frame ones, dropping some. The data contain roughly 140,000 clones, under 60% of them singletons.

The sequencing sample was made of Tregs from blood. The receptor's source is a man aged 18 to 29 in good health. J is TRBJ1-3 and V is TRBV7-2; 9 bases fit TRBD1. The CDR3 bases are TGTGCCAGCAGCTCCTGGACAGGGGCCGGAAACACCATATATTTT. Translation gives CASSSWTGAGNTIYF.